These 27 T cell receptor beta chains share one sample of origin, sequenced in a study of shared clonotypes between healthy human individuals. TCRdb keeps only in-frame clones here, not all; method: immunoSEQ multiplex PCR. The sample lists just over 2,000,000 clones, approximately 95% occurring once. Sequenced: naive CD4+ T cells sorted from blood. Subset of the sample: CD45RA+ positively selected. The source is a man between 18 and 35 years old in good health.

V and J are TRBV7-9 and TRBJ2-1, with D uncertain. The CDR3 length is 15 residues. In germline, CDR1 is SEHNR, CDR2 FQNEAQ (reference sequence). Trimming pared 1 base from V and 4 bases from J, leaving 11 bases between. The CDR3 sequence: CASSLEHSLYNEQFF. The CDR3 bases are TGTGCCAGCAGCTTAGAGCATTCGCTTTACAATGAGCAGTTCTTC. The entire variable domain, with the rest obtained from reference TRBV7-9 and TRBJ2-1, is as follows: DTGVSQNPRHKITKRGQNVTFRCDPISEHNRLYWYRQTLGQGPEFLTYFQNEAQLEKSRLLSDRFSAERPKGSFSTLEIQRTEQGDSAMYLCASSLEHSLYNEQFFGPGTRLTVL.

As regards this clone: The sample contains more than one DNA sequence encoding this CDR3. J is TRBJ2-2 and V is TRBV30; 7 bases line up with TRBD1. Germline V gives CDR1 GTSNPN, CDR2 SVGIG (reference sequence). The CDR3 is 14 residues long. V was pared by 5 bases and J by 4 bases, with 7 bases of the junction left unmatched. CDR3 DNA: TGTGCCTGGCGGACAGGCAAGGGCACCGGGGAGCTGTTTTTT. Residues: CAWRTGKGTGELFF.

This chain links TRBV13 with TRBJ2-2; D gene unclear. Germline V gene sequence: CDR1 PRHDT, CDR2 FYEKMQ (reference sequence). V was trimmed by 4 bases and J by 3 bases, leaving 9 bases between them. The CDR3 sequence is 14 residues long. The CDR3 here is CASSSLSHTGELFF. CDR3 in DNA: TGTGCCAGCAGCTCGCTGAGCCACACCGGGGAGCTGTTTTTT.

The chain recombines TRBV4-1 with TRBJ2-1; TRBD2 matches 14 bases. The CDR3 is 18 amino acids. In germline, CDR1 is MGHRA, CDR2 YSYEKL. The V and J ends lost 1 base and 0 bases, in that order; junction bases with no gene match: 2. The CDR3 sequence is CASSQGLAGGSSYNEQFF. The CDR3 coding sequence is TGCGCCAGCAGCCAAGGACTAGCGGGGGGGTCCTCCTACAATGAGCAGTTCTTC.

The chain joins TRBV6-1 to TRBJ1-2; D remains ambiguous. This CDR3 has 15 amino acids. From germline, CDR1 is MNHNS and CDR2 SASEGT. The germline V and J ends were trimmed by 1 base and 4 bases, with 13 bases remaining between them. The CDR3: CASSEGLGSIYGYTF. CDR3 nucleotides: TGTGCCAGCAGTGAAGGGCTGGGTTCTATCTATGGCTACACCTTC.

V and J are TRBV4-3 and TRBJ2-5; D remains unclear. V lost 1 base and J lost 3, with 6 bases in between. The CDR3 is 13 residues long. Germline V CDR1 and CDR2: LGHNA, YSLEER. Here the CDR3 DNA reads TGCGCCAGCAGCCAAGTCTTAAAAGAGACCCAGTACTTC. As protein: CASSQVLKETQYF.

A remark on this clone: Other DNA sequences in this specimen translate into the identical CDR3. The CDR3 reads CSASLNTEAFF. DNA for the CDR3: TGCAGTGCTAGCCTCAACACTGAAGCTTTCTTT. This rearrangement joins TRBV20-1 to TRBJ1-1; D uncertain. Germline assignment: CDR1 DFQATT and CDR2 SNEGSKA (reference sequence). Trimming shortened V by 3 bases and J by 2 bases, and 4 bases separated the two germline ends. CDR3 size: 11 residues.

The CDR3 protein is CASSPTRTTDTQYF. For the CDR3, the DNA is TGTGCCAGCAGCCCGACTAGAACCACAGATACGCAGTATTTT. V gene TRBV11-2 combines with J gene TRBJ2-3; TRBD2 is a possible D gene (6 bases). This CDR3 has 14 residues. Germline V CDR1 and CDR2: SGHAT, FQNNGV. The ends were cut back, 5 bases at V and 2 bases at J, with 11 bases in the middle.

This sequence joins TRBV7-2 and TRBJ2-7, with no clear D. The CDR3 runs to 12 residues. Trimming removed 5 bases at V and 6 bases at J, with 11 bases between. The germline gives CDR1 SGHTA, CDR2 FQGNSA. The CDR3: CASSPGPGEQYF. In nucleotides, the CDR3 is TGTGCCAGCAGCCCCGGGCCAGGCGAGCAGTACTTC.

The chain recombines TRBV5-6 with TRBJ2-5; D gene unclear. From germline, CDR1 is SGHDT and CDR2 YYEEEE. CDR3 length: 13 amino acids. V dropped 0 bases and J dropped 5 bases, with 8 bases sitting between them. The CDR3 reads CASSLASAETQYF. The CDR3 DNA is TGTGCCAGCAGCTTGGCCTCGGCGGAGACCCAGTACTTC.

The chain is built from TRBV5-1 and TRBJ2-1; maybe TRBD2 (7 bases). Trimming stripped 4 bases from V and 8 bases from J, with 19 bases between. The CDR3 runs to 15 residues. The V gene's germline CDR1 is SGHRS and CDR2 YFSETQ. The CDR3 nucleotides read TGCGCCAGCAGCCTCGAGAGCTCGGGGGGCTATGAGCAGTTCTTC. The encoded protein is CASSLESSGGYEQFF.

The chain joins TRBV2 to TRBJ2-5, with a weak D call TRBD2 (5 bases). The V and J ends lost 2 bases and 0 bases respectively, with 10 bases between them. CDR1 is SNHLY, CDR2 FYNNEI, per germline. The CDR3 extends over 15 amino acids. The CDR3 DNA follows: TGTGCCAGCAGTGAAAACGGACTGAACCAAGAGACCCAGTACTTC. The encoded protein is CASSENGLNQETQYF.

This chain uses TRBV7-2 with TRBJ1-2; possibly TRBD1 for D (6 bases). This CDR3 has 14 amino acids. V shed 1 base and J shed 10 bases, with 16 bases lying between them. CDR1 is SGHTA and CDR2 is FQGNSA in the germline V gene. CDR3 residues: CASSLDPGANHYTF. CDR3 DNA: TGTGCCAGCAGCTTAGATCCGGGGGCGAATCACTACACCTTC.

This chain uses TRBV5-1 with TRBJ2-4, with D maybe TRBD2 (6 bases). This CDR3 comprises 16 residues. Germline V gene data show CDR1 as SGHRS and CDR2 as YFSETQ. Trimming cost V 0 bases and J 0 bases, with 10 bases left between them. The CDR3, as DNA: TGCGCCAGCAGCTTGGCTAGCGATGTAGCCAAAAACATTCAGTACTTC. It is translated as CASSLASDVAKNIQYF. Variable domain in full (rest from reference TRBV5-1 and TRBJ2-4): KAGVTQTPRYLIKTRGQQVTLSCSPISGHRSVSWYQQTPGQGLQFLFEYFSETQRNKGNFPGRFSGRQFSNSRSEMNVSTLELGDSALYLCASSLASDVAKNIQYFGAGTRLSVL.

This clone was seen more than once but under ten times. This chain links TRBV29-1 with TRBJ1-2; no firm D call. Trimming left V 0 bases short and J 9 bases short, with 14 bases between. Germline CDR1 SQVTM, CDR2 ANQGSEA. The CDR3 covers 13 residues. The CDR3 sequence is CSVEEDGGNRYTF. CDR3 nucleotide sequence: TGCAGCGTTGAAGAGGATGGAGGGAACCGCTACACCTTC.

V gene TRBV6-5 combines with J gene TRBJ2-2; unclear D gene. The germline CDR1 and CDR2 sequences are MNHEY and SVGAGI. Trimming pared 6 bases from V and 8 bases from J, leaving 7 bases between. The length of the CDR3 is 11 residues. The CDR3 region has the DNA TGTGCCAGCAGCAAGACAGGGGAGCTGTTTTTT. Its translation is CASSKTGELFF.

V gene TRBV6-1 combines with J gene TRBJ1-2; 9 positions match TRBD1. Germline V gene lookup returns CDR1 MNHNS and CDR2 SASEGT. The CDR3 has 14 amino acids. With V trimmed by 3 bases and J by 6 bases, 5 bases remained unmatched. The CDR3 reads CASSDRDRADGYTF. The CDR3 region has the DNA TGTGCCAGCAGTGACCGGGACAGGGCGGATGGCTACACCTTC.

The gene calls are TRBV10-3 and TRBJ2-3, with 10 bases matching TRBD2. Unmatched junction bases numbered 17, after V lost 4 bases and J lost 4 bases. This CDR3 has 19 residues. Looked up from germline, CDR1 is ENHRY and CDR2 is SYGVKD. DNA for the CDR3: TGTGCCATCAGTGGTAGGTCGGGACTAGCGACGGGAGACCCAGATACGCAGTATTTT. This sequence encodes CAISGRSGLATGDPDTQYF.

Only one count was recorded for this clone. The chain employs TRBV5-1 and TRBJ2-6; D is undetermined. Germline V gene lookup returns CDR1 SGHRS and CDR2 YFSETQ. This CDR3 contains 16 residues. V lost 4 bases, J lost 2 bases, and 13 bases lay in between. The CDR3 loop is CASSPFLSPGANVLTF. The CDR3 nucleotides are TGCGCCAGCAGCCCCTTCCTCTCCCCTGGGGCCAACGTCCTGACTTTC.

The chain uses TRBV19 and TRBJ1-1, with a weak D call TRBD1 (5 bases). This CDR3 is built from 15 residues. Trimming pared 7 bases from V and 6 bases from J, leaving 21 bases between. The germline gives CDR1 LNHDA, CDR2 SQIVND (reference sequence). Here the CDR3 DNA reads TGTGCCAGTACCCAGGGTGGCAGGCTGGAGGCTGAAGCTTTCTTT. Translated, it gives CASTQGGRLEAEAFF.

V gene TRBV7-9 combines with J gene TRBJ2-7; D gene uncertain. The germline V gene has CDR1 SEHNR and CDR2 FQNEAQ (reference sequence). This CDR3 is built from 12 residues. V lost 5 bases, J lost 2 bases, and 7 bases lay in between. CDR3 sequence: CASSHGAYEQYF. The CDR3 bases are TGTGCCAGCAGCCACGGAGCCTACGAGCAGTACTTC.

The V gene is TRBV25-1, the J gene TRBJ2-7; 7 nucleotides match TRBD1. The V gene end was trimmed by 5 bases and the J gene end by 2 bases; junction bases not matched to a gene: 12. The CDR3 contains 16 residues. CDR1 is MGHDK and CDR2 is SYGVNS in the germline V gene. The chain's CDR3 is CASSPPTGTGPYEQYF. The DNA for the CDR3 is TGTGCCAGCAGTCCACCGACAGGGACGGGCCCCTACGAGCAGTACTTC.

Comments on this clone: The sample carries other DNA sequences with the same CDR3. The chain combines TRBV7-2 with TRBJ2-7, with 12 bases aligning to TRBD2. Germline loops: CDR1 SGHTA, CDR2 FQGNSA. This CDR3 is 15 amino acids long. The trim removed 1 base at V and 4 bases at J, leaving 2 bases unmatched. In DNA, the CDR3 is TGTGCCAGCAGCTTAGGACTAGCGGGAGCATACGAGCAGTACTTC. This encodes CASSLGLAGAYEQYF. Full variable domain (rest looked up from reference TRBV7-2 and TRBJ2-7): GAGVSQSPSNKVTEKGKDVELRCDPISGHTALYWYRQSLGQGLEFLIYFQGNSAPDKSGLPSDRFSAERTGGSVSTLTIQRTQQEDSAVYLCASSLGLAGAYEQYFGPGTRLTVT.

The J gene is TRBJ2-1, the V gene TRBV11-2; TRBD2 matches at 8 bases. The V gene's germline CDR1 is SGHAT and CDR2 FQNNGV. V was pared by 1 base and J by 4 bases, with 6 bases of the junction left unmatched. CDR3 length: 16 amino acids. For the CDR3, the DNA is TGTGCCAGCAGCTTAGCGGCTAGCGGGTCGTACAATGAGCAGTTCTTC. Translated, it gives CASSLAASGSYNEQFF.

The chain carries TRBV18 and TRBJ2-4, with 13 nucleotides matching TRBD2. Germline V CDR1 and CDR2: KGHSH, LQKENI. The length of the CDR3 is 18 residues. Unmatched junction bases numbered 6, after V lost 3 bases and J lost 1 base. The CDR3 spells CASSPRGLAGKAKNIQYF. DNA for the CDR3: TGTGCCAGCTCACCCAGGGGACTAGCGGGAAAGGCCAAAAACATTCAGTACTTC.

This rearrangement joins TRBV30 to TRBJ1-3; 9 bases fit TRBD1. The CDR3 extends over 14 amino acids. From germline, CDR1 is GTSNPN and CDR2 SVGIG (reference sequence). The V and J ends lost 4 bases and 1 base, in that order; junction bases with no gene match: 2. The CDR3 DNA reads as TGTGCCTGGAACAGGGGGCTTTCTGGAAACACCATATATTTT. It specifies CAWNRGLSGNTIYF.

The rearrangement links TRBV2 to TRBJ1-1; 7 nucleotides match TRBD1. V shed 6 bases, J shed 0 bases, and the junction held 7 bases outside the gene matches. Germline V CDR1 and CDR2: SNHLY, FYNNEI. The CDR3 runs to 15 residues. The CDR3 nucleotides are TGTGCCAGCAGCCCCGAGGGACAGCTGAACACTGAAGCTTTCTTT. Translating gives CASSPEGQLNTEAFF.